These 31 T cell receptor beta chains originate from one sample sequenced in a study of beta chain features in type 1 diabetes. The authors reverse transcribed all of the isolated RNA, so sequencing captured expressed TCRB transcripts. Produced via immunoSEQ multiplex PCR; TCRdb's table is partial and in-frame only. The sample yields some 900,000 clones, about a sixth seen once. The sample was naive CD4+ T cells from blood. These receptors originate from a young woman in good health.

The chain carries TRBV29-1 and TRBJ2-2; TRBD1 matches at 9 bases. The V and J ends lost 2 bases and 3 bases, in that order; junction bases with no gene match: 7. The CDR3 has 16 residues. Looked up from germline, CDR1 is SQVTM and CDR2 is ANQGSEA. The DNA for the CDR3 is TGCAGCGTTGAAAGGGTGGGGACAGGGTACACCGGGGAGCTGTTTTTT. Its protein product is CSVERVGTGYTGELFF.

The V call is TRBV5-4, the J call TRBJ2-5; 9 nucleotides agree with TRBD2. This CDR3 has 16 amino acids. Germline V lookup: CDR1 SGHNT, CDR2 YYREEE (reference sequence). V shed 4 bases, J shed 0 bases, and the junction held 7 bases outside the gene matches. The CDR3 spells CASSGKTSGHQETQYF. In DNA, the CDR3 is TGTGCCAGCAGCGGAAAGACTAGCGGCCACCAAGAGACCCAGTACTTC.

The CDR3 protein is CASSTDRGQAGGDNEQFF. DNA for the CDR3: TGTGCCAGTAGTACGGACAGGGGGCAGGCGGGAGGGGACAATGAGCAGTTCTTC. The chain joins TRBV19 to TRBJ2-1, with TRBD1 matching over 11 bases. With V trimmed by 4 bases and J by 5 bases, 13 bases remained unmatched. The V gene's germline CDR1 is LNHDA and CDR2 SQIVND (reference sequence). The CDR3 is 18 amino acids.

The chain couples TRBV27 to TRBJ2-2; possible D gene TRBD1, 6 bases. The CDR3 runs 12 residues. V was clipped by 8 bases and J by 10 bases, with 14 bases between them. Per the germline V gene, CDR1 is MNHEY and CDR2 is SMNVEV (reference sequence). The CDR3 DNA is TGTGCCAGCGGTGGGACATCGGCGGAGCTGTTTTTT. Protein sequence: CASGGTSAELFF.

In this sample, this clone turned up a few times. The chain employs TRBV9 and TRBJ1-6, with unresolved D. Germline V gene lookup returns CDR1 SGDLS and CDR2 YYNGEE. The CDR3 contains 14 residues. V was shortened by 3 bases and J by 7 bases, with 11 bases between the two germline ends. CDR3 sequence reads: CASSAKGANSPLHF. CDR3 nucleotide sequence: TGTGCCAGCAGCGCGAAAGGAGCCAATTCACCCCTCCACTTT.

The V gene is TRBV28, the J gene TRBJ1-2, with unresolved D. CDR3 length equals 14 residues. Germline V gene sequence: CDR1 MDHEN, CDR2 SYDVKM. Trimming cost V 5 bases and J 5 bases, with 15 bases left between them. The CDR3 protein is CASSAWGREYGYTF. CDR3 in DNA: TGTGCCAGCAGTGCATGGGGTAGGGAGTATGGCTACACCTTC.

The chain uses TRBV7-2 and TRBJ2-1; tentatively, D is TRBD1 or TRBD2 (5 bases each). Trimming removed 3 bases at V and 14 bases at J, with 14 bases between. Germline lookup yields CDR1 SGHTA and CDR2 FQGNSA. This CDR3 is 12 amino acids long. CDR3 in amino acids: CASSLLRDREFF. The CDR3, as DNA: TGTGCCAGCAGCTTGTTAAGGGACCGCGAGTTCTTC.

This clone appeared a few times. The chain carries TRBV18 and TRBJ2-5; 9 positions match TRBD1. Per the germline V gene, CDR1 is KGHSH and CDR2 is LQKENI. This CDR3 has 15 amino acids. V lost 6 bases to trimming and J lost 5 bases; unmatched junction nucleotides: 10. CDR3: CASSPGQGFHETQYF. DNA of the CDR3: TGTGCCAGCTCGCCGGGACAGGGCTTTCACGAGACCCAGTACTTC. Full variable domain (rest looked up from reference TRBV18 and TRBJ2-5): NAGVMQNPRHLVRRRGQEARLRCSPMKGHSHVYWYRQLPEEGLKFMVYLQKENIIDESGMPKERFSAEFPKEGPSILRIQQVVRGDSAAYFCASSPGQGFHETQYFGPGTRLLVL.

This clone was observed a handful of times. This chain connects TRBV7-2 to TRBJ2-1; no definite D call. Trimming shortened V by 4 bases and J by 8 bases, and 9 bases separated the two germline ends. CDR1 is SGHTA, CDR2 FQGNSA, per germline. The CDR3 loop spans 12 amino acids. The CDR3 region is CASSSYLDEQFF. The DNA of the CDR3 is TGTGCCAGCAGCTCTTACCTCGATGAGCAGTTCTTC.

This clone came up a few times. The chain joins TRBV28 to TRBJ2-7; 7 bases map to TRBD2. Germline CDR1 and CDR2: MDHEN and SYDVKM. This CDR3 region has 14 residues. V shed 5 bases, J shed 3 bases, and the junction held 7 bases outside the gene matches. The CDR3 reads CASSRGEGLYEQYF. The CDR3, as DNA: TGTGCCAGCAGTCGGGGGGAAGGACTCTACGAGCAGTACTTC.

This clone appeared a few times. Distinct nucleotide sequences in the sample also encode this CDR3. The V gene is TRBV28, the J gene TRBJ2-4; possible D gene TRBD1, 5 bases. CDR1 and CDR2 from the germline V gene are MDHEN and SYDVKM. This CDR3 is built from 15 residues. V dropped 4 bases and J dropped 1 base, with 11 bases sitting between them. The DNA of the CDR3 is TGTGCCAGCAGTTCCTCAGGGTTGGCCAAAAACATTCAGTACTTC. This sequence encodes CASSSSGLAKNIQYF.

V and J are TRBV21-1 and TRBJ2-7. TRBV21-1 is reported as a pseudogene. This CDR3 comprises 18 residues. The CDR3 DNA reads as TGTGCCAGCAGCAAAGAGGGGATTTTCGGGACGTGCATCTACGAGCAGTACTTC. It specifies CASSKEGIFGTCIYEQYF.

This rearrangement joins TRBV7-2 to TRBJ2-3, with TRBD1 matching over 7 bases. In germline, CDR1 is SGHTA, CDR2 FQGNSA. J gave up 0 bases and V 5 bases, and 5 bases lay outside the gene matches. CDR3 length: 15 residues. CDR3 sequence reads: CASSIDRASTDTQYF. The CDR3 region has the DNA TGTGCCAGCAGCATCGACAGGGCCAGCACAGATACGCAGTATTTT.

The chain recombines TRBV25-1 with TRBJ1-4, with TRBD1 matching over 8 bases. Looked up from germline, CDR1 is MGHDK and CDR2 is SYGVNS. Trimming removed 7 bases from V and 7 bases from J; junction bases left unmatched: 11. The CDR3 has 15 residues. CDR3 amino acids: CASIGRRGLGEKLFF. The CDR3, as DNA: TGTGCCAGCATTGGGCGCAGGGGGCTCGGTGAAAAACTGTTTTTT. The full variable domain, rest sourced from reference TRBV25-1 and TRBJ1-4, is EADIYQTPRYLVIGTGKKITLECSQTMGHDKMYWYQQDPGMELHLIHYSYGVNSTEKGDLSSESTVSRIRTEHFPLTLESARPSHTSQYLCASIGRRGLGEKLFFGSGTQLSVL.

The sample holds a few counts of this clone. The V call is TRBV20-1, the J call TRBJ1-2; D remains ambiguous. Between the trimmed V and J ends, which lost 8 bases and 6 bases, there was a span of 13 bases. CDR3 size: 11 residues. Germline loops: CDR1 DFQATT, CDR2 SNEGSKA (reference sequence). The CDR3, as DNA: TGCAGTCCCCGACTCGGGGATGGCTACACCTTC. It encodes CSPRLGDGYTF.

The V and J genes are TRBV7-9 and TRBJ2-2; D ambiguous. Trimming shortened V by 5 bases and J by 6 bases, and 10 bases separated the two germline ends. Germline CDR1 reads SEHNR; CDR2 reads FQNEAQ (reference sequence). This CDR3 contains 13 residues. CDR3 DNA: TGTGCCAGCAGCCCTCGGAGAGCCGGGGAGCTGTTTTTT. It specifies CASSPRRAGELFF.

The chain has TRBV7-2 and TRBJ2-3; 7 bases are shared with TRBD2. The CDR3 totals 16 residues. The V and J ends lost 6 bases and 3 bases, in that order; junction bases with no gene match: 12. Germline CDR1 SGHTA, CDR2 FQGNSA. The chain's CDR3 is CASSSRPGLKTDTQYF. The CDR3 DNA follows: TGTGCCAGCAGTTCCCGACCGGGACTAAAAACAGATACGCAGTATTTT.

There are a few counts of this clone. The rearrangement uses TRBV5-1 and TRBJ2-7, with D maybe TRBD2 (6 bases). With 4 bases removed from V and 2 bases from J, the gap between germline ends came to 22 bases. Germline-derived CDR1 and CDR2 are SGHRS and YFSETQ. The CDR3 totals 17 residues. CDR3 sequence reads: CASSGGTFNKVPYEQYF. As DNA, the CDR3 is TGCGCCAGCAGCGGAGGGACGTTTAATAAGGTTCCCTACGAGCAGTACTTC.

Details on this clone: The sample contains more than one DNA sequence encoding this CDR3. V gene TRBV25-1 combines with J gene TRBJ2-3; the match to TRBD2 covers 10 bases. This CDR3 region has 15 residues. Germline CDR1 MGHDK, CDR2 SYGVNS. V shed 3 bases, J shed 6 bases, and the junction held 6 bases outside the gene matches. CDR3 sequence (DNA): TGTGCCAGCAGTGATCAGCGGGAGGGAACGGATACGCAGTATTTT. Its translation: CASSDQREGTDTQYF.

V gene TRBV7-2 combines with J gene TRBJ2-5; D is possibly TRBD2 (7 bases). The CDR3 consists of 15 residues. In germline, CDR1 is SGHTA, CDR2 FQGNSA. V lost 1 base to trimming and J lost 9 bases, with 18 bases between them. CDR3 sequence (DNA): TGTGCCAGCAGCTTAGGACAGGTGGGCCGGGGGGCCCAGTACTTC. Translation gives CASSLGQVGRGAQYF.

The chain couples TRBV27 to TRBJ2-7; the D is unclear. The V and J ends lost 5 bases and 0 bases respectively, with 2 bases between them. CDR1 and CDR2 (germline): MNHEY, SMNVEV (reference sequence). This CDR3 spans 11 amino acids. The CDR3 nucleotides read TGTGCCAGCAGTATCTCCTACGAGCAGTACTTC. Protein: CASSISYEQYF.

CDR3 nucleotide sequence: TGCAGCGTTTCAGGCGCCCGGGAGCTGTTTTTT. Encoded protein: CSVSGARELFF. The V gene is TRBV29-1, the J gene TRBJ2-2, with D hard to call. CDR3 length: 11 amino acids. Deletions cut 5 bases from V and 9 bases from J, with 10 bases between. CDR1 SQVTM and CDR2 ANQGSEA come from the germline V gene.

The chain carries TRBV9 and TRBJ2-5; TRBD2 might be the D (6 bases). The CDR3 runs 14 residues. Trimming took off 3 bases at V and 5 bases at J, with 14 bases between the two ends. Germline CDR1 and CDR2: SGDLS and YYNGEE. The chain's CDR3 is CASSARLVGETQYF. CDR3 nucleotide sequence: TGTGCCAGCAGCGCCCGACTAGTGGGGGAGACCCAGTACTTC. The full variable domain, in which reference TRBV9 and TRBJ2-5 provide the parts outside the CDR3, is DSGVTQTPKHLITATGQRVTLRCSPRSGDLSVYWYQQSLDQGLQFLIQYYNGEERAKGNILERFSAQQFPDLHSELNLSSLELGDSALYFCASSARLVGETQYFGPGTRLLVL.

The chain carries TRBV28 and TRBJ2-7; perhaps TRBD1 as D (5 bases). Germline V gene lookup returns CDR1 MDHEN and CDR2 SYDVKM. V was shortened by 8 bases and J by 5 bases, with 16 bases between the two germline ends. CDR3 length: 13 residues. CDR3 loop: CASRPRTSHEQYF. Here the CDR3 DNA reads TGTGCCAGCCGGCCCCGGACATCCCACGAGCAGTACTTC.

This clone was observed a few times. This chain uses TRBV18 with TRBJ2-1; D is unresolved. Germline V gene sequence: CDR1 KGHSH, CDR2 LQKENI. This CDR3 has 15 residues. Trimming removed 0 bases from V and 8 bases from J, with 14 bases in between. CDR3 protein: CASSPPVTRLDEQFF. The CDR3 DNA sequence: TGTGCCAGCTCACCACCGGTGACACGCTTGGATGAGCAGTTCTTC.

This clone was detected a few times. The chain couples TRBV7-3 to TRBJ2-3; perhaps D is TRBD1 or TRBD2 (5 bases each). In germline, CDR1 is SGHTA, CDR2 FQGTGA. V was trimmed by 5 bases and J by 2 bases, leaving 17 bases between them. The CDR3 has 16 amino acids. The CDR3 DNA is TGTGCCAGCAGCCCCTGGGGGAATTTACACACAGATACGCAGTATTTT. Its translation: CASSPWGNLHTDTQYF.

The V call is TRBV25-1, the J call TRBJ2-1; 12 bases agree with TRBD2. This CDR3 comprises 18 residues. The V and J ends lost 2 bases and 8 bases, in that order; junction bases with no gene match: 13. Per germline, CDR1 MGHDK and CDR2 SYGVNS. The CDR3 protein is CASSEQFASGRETDEQFF. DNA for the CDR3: TGTGCCAGCAGTGAACAATTTGCTAGCGGGAGGGAAACCGATGAGCAGTTCTTC.

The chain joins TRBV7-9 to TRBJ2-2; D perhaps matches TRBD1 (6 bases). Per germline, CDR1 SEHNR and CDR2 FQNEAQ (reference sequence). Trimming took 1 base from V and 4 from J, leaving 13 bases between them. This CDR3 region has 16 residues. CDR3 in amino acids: CASSLGTTGPTGELFF. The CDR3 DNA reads TGTGCCAGCAGCTTAGGAACCACAGGGCCCACCGGGGAGCTGTTTTTT.

The CDR3 bases are TGTGCCAGCAGCCCGCCGCAACTACTAGCGGGTCAAACCGGGGAGCTGTTTTTT. Translation gives CASSPPQLLAGQTGELFF. The rearrangement links TRBV7-2 to TRBJ2-2, with 9 bases that match TRBD2. The CDR3 has 18 residues. Germline V lookup: CDR1 SGHTA, CDR2 FQGNSA. Trimming removed 5 bases from V and 5 bases from J; junction bases left unmatched: 15. Looking up the rest from reference TRBV7-2 and TRBJ2-2 gives the full variable domain: GAGVSQSPSNKVTEKGKDVELRCDPISGHTALYWYRQSLGQGLEFLIYFQGNSAPDKSGLPSDRFSAERTGGSVSTLTIQRTQQEDSAVYLCASSPPQLLAGQTGELFFGEGSRLTVL.

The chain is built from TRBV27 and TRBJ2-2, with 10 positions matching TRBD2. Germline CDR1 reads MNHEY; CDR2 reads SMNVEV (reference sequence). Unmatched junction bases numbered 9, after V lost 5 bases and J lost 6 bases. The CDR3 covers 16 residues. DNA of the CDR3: TGTGCCAGCAGTGGAGGCAGCGGGAGGGCCCCCGGGGAGCTGTTTTTT. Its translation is CASSGGSGRAPGELFF.

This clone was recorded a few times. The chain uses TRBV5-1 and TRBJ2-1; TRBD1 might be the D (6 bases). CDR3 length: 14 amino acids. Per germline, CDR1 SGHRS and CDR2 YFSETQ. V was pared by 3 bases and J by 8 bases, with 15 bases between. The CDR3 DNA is TGCGCCAGCAGCTCTGATCAGGGGTTGGATGAGCAGTTCTTC. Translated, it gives CASSSDQGLDEQFF.